The rows below give T cell receptor beta chains drawn from one sample of a study of T cell responses to AZD1222 COVID-19 vaccine. Generated by immunoSEQ multiplex PCR, the TCRdb table keeps only in-frame clones and is missing some. The sample yields just under 150,000 clones, about 86% seen once. The specimen was peripheral blood, collected 28 days after the second AZD1222 dose. The receptors originated from an adult who received the AZD1222 COVID-19 vaccine. Each CDR3 is given with its conserved first and last residue. D genes are given only for firm matches. Clone size is shown for a subset of rows, as once, few, many or a class of expanded clone.

j_call clone_size v_call d_call cdr3_aa cdr3_nt
TRBJ2-5 . TRBV6-2/TRBV6-3 . CASSYSIGTQETQYF TGTGCCAGCAGTTACTCGATCGGGACTCAAGAGACCCAGTACTTC
TRBJ2-3 . TRBV2 . CASSEFGGAGTDTQYF TGTGCCAGCAGTGAATTCGGGGGCGCGGGTACAGATACGCAGTATTTT
TRBJ2-1 once TRBV5-6 TRBD2 CASSRTGEGYNEQFF TGTGCCAGCAGCCGGACGGGGGAGGGTTACAATGAGCAGTTCTTC
TRBJ1-1 . TRBV18 . CASERGQNTEAFF TGTGCCAGCGAAAGGGGTCAGAACACTGAAGCTTTCTTT
TRBJ1-4 . TRBV19 . CASSIQVTNEKLFF TGTGCCAGTAGTATACAGGTTACTAATGAAAAACTGTTTTTT
TRBJ2-7 . TRBV19 . CASSPASQGYEQYF TGTGCCAGTAGTCCAGCCTCACAGGGCTACGAGCAGTACTTC
TRBJ2-5 . TRBV7-9 TRBD1 CASSSFQGVQETQYF TGTGCCAGCAGCTCGTTTCAGGGGGTACAAGAGACCCAGTACTTC
TRBJ2-3 . TRBV28 TRBD1 CASSLATGGMRVDTQYF TGTGCCAGCAGCCTGGCGACAGGGGGTATGAGGGTAGATACGCAGTATTTT
TRBJ2-3 . TRBV5-1 TRBD2 CASSLVLAGEDTQYF TGCGCCAGCAGCTTGGTGCTAGCGGGAGAGGATACGCAGTATTTT
TRBJ2-7 once TRBV9 . CASSPGGRENVHEQYF TGTGCCAGCAGCCCCGGGGGGCGGGAGAATGTCCACGAGCAGTACTTC
TRBJ2-1 . TRBV7-8 TRBD1 CASSTDRGGYNEQFF TGTGCCAGCAGCACGGACAGGGGCGGGTACAATGAGCAGTTCTTC
TRBJ2-1 . TRBV2 TRBD2 CASSPGLAGAGEQFF TGTGCCAGCAGTCCCGGACTAGCGGGGGCAGGTGAGCAGTTCTTC
TRBJ2-1 once TRBV5-8 TRBD2 CASSLGEGLPYNEQFF TGTGCCAGCAGCTTGGGGGAGGGTCTCCCCTACAATGAGCAGTTCTTC
TRBJ1-2 . TRBV2 . CASTFGVQGYGYTF TGTGCCAGCACCTTTGGGGTCCAGGGTTATGGCTACACCTTC
TRBJ2-1 . TRBV3-1/TRBV3-2 . CASSNAGSGNNEQFF TGTGCCAGCAGCAACGCGGGATCAGGCAACAATGAGCAGTTCTTC
TRBJ2-3 . TRBV30 TRBD2 CAWSVLAGGPGDTQYF TGTGCCTGGAGTGTATTAGCGGGGGGGCCCGGGGATACGCAGTATTTT
TRBJ1-2 . TRBV27 TRBD1 CASSFQGAQNYGYTF TGTGCCAGCAGTTTCCAGGGGGCGCAGAACTATGGCTACACCTTC
TRBJ1-2 . TRBV7-9 . CASSGVDQGYTF TGTGCCAGCAGCGGAGTAGATCAGGGCTACACCTTC